A single TCR beta chain is shown here with its context. The antigen remains undetermined. This record belongs to a study of T cell responses to AZD1222 COVID-19 vaccine. The study's findings and limits: Most donors were white British, females outnumbered males, and clonal diversity was possibly underestimated. At baseline, seropositivity was found in only a handful of AZD1222 recipients.

Produced via immunoSEQ multiplex PCR; TCRdb's table is partial and in-frame only. The data hold 110,000 to 150,000 clones, with 90% to 95% observed a single time. The clonotype originates from an adult in good health. The source material was peripheral blood, sampled on day 0 of AZD1222 vaccination.

The CDR3 protein is CASRDAAPRSPLHF. CDR3 bases: TGTGCCAGCAGAGACGCGGCCCCCAGGTCACCCCTCCACTTT. The genes are TRBV6-5 and TRBJ1-6; D is unresolved. The germline gives CDR1 MNHEY, CDR2 SVGAGI. This CDR3 contains 14 residues. V was trimmed by 6 bases and J by 10 bases, leaving 16 bases between them.